This T cell receptor beta chain originates from a study of T cells in localized non-small cell lung cancer. A word on this clone: Its antigen is currently unknown.

Libraries were prepared by immunoSEQ multiplex PCR; TCRdb keeps only in-frame clonotypes and omits some of them. The sample carries 10,000 to 13,000 clones, around 79% recorded once. Regarding the study as a whole: The tumor had only one region sequenced, so heterogeneity remains possible.

The CDR3 extends over 12 amino acids. Germline V gene sequence: CDR1 SGDLS, CDR2 YYNGEE. With 3 bases removed from V and 10 bases from J, the gap between germline ends came to 13 bases. The J gene is TRBJ1-1, the V gene TRBV9; a weak D match, TRBD1 (5 bases). This receptor was taken from a male donor aged 60 or over with stage I lung adenocarcinoma. Sequencing used peripheral blood, obtained before any cancer treatment. The CDR3 here is CASSGGKGLAFF. As DNA, the CDR3 is TGTGCCAGCAGCGGGGGGAAGGGCTTAGCTTTCTTT.